A selection of T cell receptor beta chains follows, all from one sample in a study of shared clonotypes between healthy human individuals. Measured with immunoSEQ multiplex PCR; TCRdb has only the in-frame clones, and not every one. The sample carries just over 2,000,000 clones, 85% to 95% recorded once. Input material: naive CD4+ T cells sorted from blood. Receptor source: a young man in good health. Both conserved end residues are part of each CDR3. The order of the fields is V gene, J gene, D gene, clone size, CDR3 DNA, CDR3 protein. The D gene is left open where the match is weak. The size entry is marked missing in some rows and otherwise reads once, few, many or a size class.

TRBV7-9,TRBJ2-5,TRBD2,NA,TGTGCCAGCAGCGGGACTAGCGGGGGGGTTCTCCAAGAGACCCAGTACTTC,CASSGTSGGVLQETQYF
TRBV10-1,TRBJ2-7,NA,NA,TGCGCCAGCAGTGAAGGGGGGGGCTACGAGCAGTACTTC,CASSEGGGYEQYF
TRBV5-8,TRBJ2-1,NA,NA,TGTGCCAGCAACAACTGGCAGGGAACCTCCTACAATGAGCAGTTCTTC,CASNNWQGTSYNEQFF
TRBV6-6,TRBJ1-4,NA,once,TGTGCCAGCAGTCCCTTAGGGGAGGGGAAACTGTTTTTT,CASSPLGEGKLFF
TRBV14,TRBJ1-1,NA,NA,TGTGCCAGCAGTCGACAGATCATGAACACTGAAGCTTTCTTT,CASSRQIMNTEAFF
TRBV19,TRBJ1-5,NA,NA,TGTGCCAGTAGTGGGGGGGCGGGTCAGCCCCAGCATTTT,CASSGGAGQPQHF
TRBV6-1,TRBJ2-6,NA,NA,TGTGCCAGCAGTGAGCAGTCCTCCGGGGCCAACGTCCTGACTTTC,CASSEQSSGANVLTF
TRBV2,TRBJ1-1,NA,NA,TGTGCCAGTGCCAGGGTGAACACTGAAGCTTTCTTT,CASARVNTEAFF
TRBV18,TRBJ2-7,NA,NA,TGTGCCAGCTCACCACCGGCCGTTATGGGCGAGCAGTACTTC,CASSPPAVMGEQYF
TRBV6-6,TRBJ2-5,TRBD2,NA,TGTGCCAGCACCTCCGGCCTAGCGGGGACCCAAGAGACCCAGTACTTC,CASTSGLAGTQETQYF
TRBV5-1,TRBJ2-1,NA,NA,TGCGCCAGCAGCTACCTCATGGTAGGGCTAGGCGATGAGCAGTTCTTC,CASSYLMVGLGDEQFF
TRBV18,TRBJ2-2,NA,NA,TGTGCCAGCTCACCAGGGATCCAGGGCAGTGATACCGGGGAGCTGTTTTTT,CASSPGIQGSDTGELFF
TRBV30,TRBJ1-2,TRBD1,NA,TGTGCCTGGAGTCCCGCGGCAGGGGGGTACGGCTACACCTTC,CAWSPAAGGYGYTF
TRBV28,TRBJ2-7,TRBD2,few,TGTGCCAGCAGATCTCCAGCGGGACGGTCCTACGAGCAGTACTTC,CASRSPAGRSYEQYF
TRBV5-6,TRBJ2-3,NA,NA,TGTGCCAGCAGCTTGGGGCAGGGACCCACAGATACGCAGTATTTT,CASSLGQGPTDTQYF
TRBV7-3,TRBJ2-2,NA,NA,TGTGCCAGCAGCTTAAAAAGGGGGACCAACACCGGGGAGCTGTTTTTT,CASSLKRGTNTGELFF
TRBV9,TRBJ2-5,NA,NA,TGTGCCAGCAGCGTATACGGCCAGGTGAAAGAGACCCAGTACTTC,CASSVYGQVKETQYF
TRBV19,TRBJ1-1,TRBD1,NA,TGTGCCAGTAGTGGGCGGACAGGGCTGAACACTGAAGCTTTCTTT,CASSGRTGLNTEAFF